This record concerns one T cell receptor (beta chain) sequence. The data stem from a study of CD8 T cells in Susac syndrome. The J segment lost 10 bases and the V segment lost 5 bases, leaving 17 bases of the junction unmatched. Germline V gives CDR1 SGHVS, CDR2 FNYEAQ. This CDR3 has 16 residues. The RNA, roughly 0.45 to 1 ug, was put through reverse transcription using random hexamers. It was immunoSEQ multiplex PCR that amplified TCR beta CDR3 across 54 Vbeta and 13 Jbeta. Each CDR3 protein gets one entry after TCRdb re-called the immunoSEQ multiplex PCR reads with MiXCR. The profile covers 400,000 to 550,000 distinct CDR3 sequences, with more than 70% appearing a single time and 0.09% to 0.15% taken by the ten largest.

The sequenced sample was CD8+ T cells from PBMCs. The chain couples TRBV7-6 to TRBJ2-1, with TRBD2 identical over 7 bases. The source of this sequence is a human donor with multiple sclerosis. In DNA form, the CDR3 reads TGTGCCAGCAGCAATGACTTGATAGCGGGTCCGAGAGAGCAGTTCTTC. This codes for CASSNDLIAGPREQFF.